The rows below give T cell receptor beta chains drawn from one sample of a study of blood T cell repertoires in COVID-19. Data came from immunoSEQ multiplex PCR; TCRdb stores just in-frame clones and leaves some out. The sample carries 110,000 to 150,000 clones, 86% recorded once. The sequenced sample was PBMCs or T cells enriched from blood (not recorded which). All receptors derive from a man aged 45-65 years who had recovered from COVID-19. Both conserved end residues are part of each CDR3. The D gene is left open where the match is weak. Size is stated for part of the rows, as once, few or many counts, or as a class when the clone is expanded.

abundance,v_gene,d_gene,len,j_gene,CDR3nt,CDR3aa
once,TRBV7-3,.,13,TRBJ2-2,TGTGCCAGCAGCCCCCAGGGTGCGGGGGAGCTGTTTTTT,CASSPQGAGELFF
.,TRBV28,.,16,TRBJ1-5,TGTGCCAGCAGTTTTCCCGGGGAGCAGTTTGAGAGGCCCCAGCATTTT,CASSFPGEQFERPQHF
.,TRBV6-5,TRBD1,13,TRBJ1-6,TGTGCCAGCTCCCGGGACAGGTGGCCACCCCTCCACTTT,CASSRDRWPPLHF
once,TRBV19,TRBD1,15,TRBJ1-1,TGTGCCAGTAGTTCCTACCTCAGGGGGGACACTGAAGCTTTCTTT,CASSSYLRGDTEAFF
.,TRBV6-6,TRBD1,16,TRBJ1-1,TGTGCCAGCAGTTTCAAGGGACAGCCTGGCGTCACTGAAGCTTTCTTT,CASSFKGQPGVTEAFF
.,TRBV28,.,12,TRBJ1-5,TGTGCCAGCGGGGGGGGGCCGAGGCCCCAGCATTTT,CASGGGPRPQHF
.,TRBV28,TRBD1,16,TRBJ1-5,TGTGCCAGCTTCTCCACAGGGGAATATAGCAATCAGCCCCAGCATTTT,CASFSTGEYSNQPQHF
once,TRBV7-8,TRBD2,18,TRBJ2-5,TGTGCCAGCAGCTTAGGGTTGACTATTAGCGGGGGGAGGGAGACCCAGTACTTC,CASSLGLTISGGRETQYF
.,TRBV3-1/TRBV3-2,TRBD2,15,TRBJ2-3,TGTGCCAGCAGCCGTGGCGGGAGGGAAACAGATACGCAGTATTTT,CASSRGGRETDTQYF
.,TRBV10-3,.,13,TRBJ1-6,TGTGCCATCAGTGAGACAGGGCCTTCACCCCTCCACTTT,CAISETGPSPLHF
.,TRBV6-5,TRBD1,14,TRBJ1-3,TGTGCCAGCAGTTCCACAGGGGCCGGAAACACCATATATTTT,CASSSTGAGNTIYF
.,TRBV5-1,.,15,TRBJ2-1,TGCGCCAGCAGCTTGGTCCAGAGGACTAACAATGAGCAGTTCTTC,CASSLVQRTNNEQFF
.,TRBV7-2,TRBD1,17,TRBJ1-3,TGTGCCAGCAGCTTATACCCAGGGGGACCGGGGGGAAACACCATATATTTT,CASSLYPGGPGGNTIYF
.,TRBV28,.,15,TRBJ2-7,TGTGCCAGCAGTTTATCGGCGGTCGTACCCTACGAGCAGTACTTC,CASSLSAVVPYEQYF
.,TRBV7-9,TRBD1,19,TRBJ1-6,TGTGCCAGCAGCACCGTCCCGACAGGGATGGGCTCCTATAATTCACCCCTCCACTTT,CASSTVPTGMGSYNSPLHF
.,TRBV7-3,TRBD1,16,TRBJ2-5,TGTGCCAGCAGCTTATCCGGGACAGGGGTCTGGGAGACCCAGTACTTC,CASSLSGTGVWETQYF
.,TRBV5-1,TRBD2,16,TRBJ2-2,TGCGCCAGCAGCATACTAGCGGGGATGAACACCGGGGAGCTGTTTTTT,CASSILAGMNTGELFF
.,TRBV19,TRBD2,16,TRBJ2-2,TGTGCCAGTAGTATTACTAGCGGGAGTTACACCGGGGAGCTGTTTTTT,CASSITSGSYTGELFF
.,TRBV7-6,.,14,TRBJ1-1,TGTGCCAGCAGCTCCCGGGGGGTAAACACTGAAGCTTTCTTT,CASSSRGVNTEAFF
.,TRBV5-1,.,16,TRBJ1-2,TGCGCCAGCACTCGGGCCTCAGGAGGGAATAACTATGGCTACACCTTC,CASTRASGGNNYGYTF
once,TRBV27,TRBD1,15,TRBJ1-2,TGTGCCAGCACTATCTCAGGGGGCTTTAACTATGGCTACACCTTC,CASTISGGFNYGYTF
.,TRBV4-1,TRBD1,16,TRBJ1-2,TGCGCCAGCAGCCAAGATCCCCAGGGGGGTAACTATGGCTACACCTTC,CASSQDPQGGNYGYTF
.,TRBV6-5,TRBD1,14,TRBJ2-7,TGTGCCAGCAGACCGGGACAGAACTCCTACGAGCAGTACTTC,CASRPGQNSYEQYF
once,TRBV5-1,TRBD2,16,TRBJ2-7,TGCGCCAGCAGCTCCCAGGGAGGGAGGCCCACCTACGAGCAGTACTTC,CASSSQGGRPTYEQYF
.,TRBV5-1,TRBD1,14,TRBJ1-2,TGCGCCAGCAGCTTAGGGACAGGGAACTATGGCTACACCTTC,CASSLGTGNYGYTF
.,TRBV5-5,TRBD1,17,TRBJ2-2,TGTGCCAGCAGCTTATTGACAGGGGGCGCTTACACCGGGGAGCTGTTTTTT,CASSLLTGGAYTGELFF
.,TRBV6-5,.,15,TRBJ1-2,TGTGCCAGCAGTTACTCGTACAGAGGGAACTATGGCTACACCTTC,CASSYSYRGNYGYTF
.,TRBV6-2/TRBV6-3,TRBD1,15,TRBJ1-1,TGTGCCAGCAGTTCCCGGACAGGGGGGTTCACTGAAGCTTTCTTT,CASSSRTGGFTEAFF
.,TRBV2,TRBD1,14,TRBJ1-2,TGTGCCACCACAGGGGGCGCTACGGACTATGGCTACACCTTC,CATTGGATDYGYTF
.,TRBV9,.,14,TRBJ1-6,TGTGCCAGCAGCGTAGCTGTGCGGAATTCACCCCTCCACTTT,CASSVAVRNSPLHF
few,TRBV19,.,15,TRBJ2-6,TGTGCCAGTAGTACCACAGGGATGGGGCCCAACGTCCTGACTTTC,CASSTTGMGPNVLTF
many,TRBV19,.,13,TRBJ1-2,TGTGCCAGTAGGAAGCTGGCAGGGGATGGCTACACCTTC,CASRKLAGDGYTF
.,TRBV6-5,TRBD2,15,TRBJ2-3,TGTGCCAGCAGTCCTGGACTAGCGGGGAGGGATACGCAGTATTTT,CASSPGLAGRDTQYF
.,TRBV28,.,15,TRBJ1-4,TGTGCCAGCAGTTACACAGGTGCAACTAATGAAAAACTGTTTTTT,CASSYTGATNEKLFF
once,TRBV2,.,14,TRBJ1-3,TGTGCCGGATCCATCCAGGGGTTAGGAAACACCATATATTTT,CAGSIQGLGNTIYF
.,TRBV7-3,.,15,TRBJ2-3,TGTGCCAGCAGCTTACAGGGAATTAGCACAGATACGCAGTATTTT,CASSLQGISTDTQYF
.,TRBV12-5,.,17,TRBJ1-5,TGTGCTAGTGGTTTGGACAATTGGTGGGGCGGCAATCAGCCCCAGCATTTT,CASGLDNWWGGNQPQHF
.,TRBV30,TRBD1,15,TRBJ1-2,TGTGCCTGGGACAACACAGGGGATTCTAACTATGGCTACACCTTC,CAWDNTGDSNYGYTF
.,TRBV7-8,.,14,TRBJ1-1,TGTGCCAGCAGCTTAGACAGGGTGAACACTGAAGCTTTCTTT,CASSLDRVNTEAFF
.,TRBV24-1,.,13,TRBJ2-3,TGTGCCACCGGGGACAAAAACACAGATACGCAGTATTTT,CATGDKNTDTQYF
.,TRBV27,.,13,TRBJ1-4,TGTGCCAGCAGCACTATTACTAATGAAAAACTGTTTTTT,CASSTITNEKLFF
once,TRBV13,.,14,TRBJ1-3,TGTGCCAGCAGCCTACAGGGCTCTGGAAACACCATATATTTT,CASSLQGSGNTIYF
.,TRBV29-1,.,13,TRBJ2-5,TGCAGCGTTGAAGGGACACTTGGCGAGACCCAGTACTTC,CSVEGTLGETQYF
.,TRBV7-9,.,13,TRBJ2-5,TGTGCCAGCCCCGCCCCGGCGGTCGAGACCCAGTACTTC,CASPAPAVETQYF
.,TRBV6-5,TRBD2,13,TRBJ2-3,TGTGCCAGCCAGGCCGGGGGGACAGATACGCAGTATTTT,CASQAGGTDTQYF
.,TRBV19,TRBD2,12,TRBJ2-1,TGTGCCACATTAGCGGGAGGCCATGAGCAGTTCTTC,CATLAGGHEQFF
.,TRBV7-9,TRBD1,15,TRBJ1-1,TGTGCCAGCAGATCGGGACAGGGGGCGGGCACTGAAGCTTTCTTT,CASRSGQGAGTEAFF
once,TRBV5-1,.,15,TRBJ1-2,TGCGCCAGCAGCTTGGCGGCAGGCCACGATTATGGCTACACCTTC,CASSLAAGHDYGYTF
.,TRBV19,.,14,TRBJ1-5,TGTGCCAGTAGTATAGATCAGGGGCGTCAGCCCCAGCATTTT,CASSIDQGRQPQHF
.,TRBV19,TRBD2,15,TRBJ2-1,TGTGCCAGTAAAATAGCGGGAGGGATATACAATGAGCAGTTCTTC,CASKIAGGIYNEQFF
.,TRBV5-4,.,14,TRBJ1-1,TGTGCCAGCAGCAGCCGGGAGCGGCACACTGAAGCTTTCTTT,CASSSRERHTEAFF
.,TRBV7-9,TRBD1,15,TRBJ1-4,TGTGCCAGCAGCCCTAGGAGGACAGGGGATGAAAAACTGTTTTTT,CASSPRRTGDEKLFF
.,TRBV5-4,TRBD2,18,TRBJ2-2,TGTGCCAGCAGCTTGGAACTAGCGGGGGCCGCGAACACCGGGGAGCTGTTTTTT,CASSLELAGAANTGELFF
.,TRBV24-1,TRBD1,14,TRBJ1-2,TGTGCCACCAGCCCCAGACAGGGGGCCTATGGCTACACCTTC,CATSPRQGAYGYTF
.,TRBV28,.,17,TRBJ2-7,TGTGCCAGCAGTCACATAAGTACAGGGCCCTTCTCCTACGAGCAGTACTTC,CASSHISTGPFSYEQYF
.,TRBV11-2,TRBD1,14,TRBJ1-2,TGTGCCAGCAGGCATACAGGGGGGGACTATGGCTACACCTTC,CASRHTGGDYGYTF